The 28 T cell receptor beta chains presented below share a single source sample, sequenced in a study of shared clonotypes between healthy human individuals. Sequencing used immunoSEQ multiplex PCR; TCRdb keeps in-frame clones, though not all of them. The sample yields approximately 2.5 million clones, around 94% seen once. Sequenced material: naive CD4+ T cells sorted from blood. The subset was: CD45RA+ positively selected. These receptors were obtained from a man in his late teens or twenties in good health.

The rearrangement links TRBV30 to TRBJ1-1; D not resolved. This CDR3 contains 12 residues. Germline values: CDR1 GTSNPN, CDR2 SVGIG (reference sequence). V shed 4 bases and J shed 11 bases, with 17 bases lying between them. The CDR3 region has the DNA TGTGCCTGGAAAATGGACCCCGCCGCCGCTTTCTTT. This sequence encodes CAWKMDPAAAFF.

This sequence joins TRBV9 and TRBJ2-6; 7 nucleotides match TRBD2. J gave up 3 bases and V 0 bases, and 15 bases lay outside the gene matches. The CDR3 spans 20 residues. Per germline, CDR1 SGDLS and CDR2 YYNGEE. In nucleotides, the CDR3 is TGTGCCAGCAGCGTAGCTACCGGGGGGACCGTCGGTCTTGGGGCCAACGTCCTGACTTTC. This encodes CASSVATGGTVGLGANVLTF. The whole variable domain, filled in from reference TRBV9 and TRBJ2-6, reads DSGVTQTPKHLITATGQRVTLRCSPRSGDLSVYWYQQSLDQGLQFLIQYYNGEERAKGNILERFSAQQFPDLHSELNLSSLELGDSALYFCASSVATGGTVGLGANVLTFGAGSRLTVL.

This chain uses TRBV27 with TRBJ1-5, with D possibly matching TRBD1 (5 bases). In germline, CDR1 is MNHEY, CDR2 SMNVEV (reference sequence). CDR3 length equals 14 residues. V lost 3 bases, J lost 6 bases, and 12 bases lay in between. CDR3 sequence: CASSLGWGGQPQHF. CDR3 nucleotide sequence: TGTGCCAGCAGTTTGGGGTGGGGGGGTCAGCCCCAGCATTTT.

This rearrangement joins TRBV6-5 to TRBJ2-1; D is possibly TRBD1 or TRBD2 (6 bases each). The CDR3 extends over 14 amino acids. Trimming stripped 6 bases from V and 3 bases from J, with 12 bases between. The germline V gene encodes CDR1 MNHEY and CDR2 SVGAGI. CDR3 in DNA: TGTGCCAGCAGAAGGGGGACTTACTACAATGAGCAGTTCTTC. This gives the protein CASRRGTYYNEQFF.

V is TRBV18 and J is TRBJ1-1, with D possibly being TRBD1 (5 bases). Trimming took 3 bases from V and 10 from J, leaving 15 bases between them. The length of the CDR3 is 13 residues. CDR1 KGHSH and CDR2 LQKENI come from the germline V gene. CDR3 coding DNA: TGTGCCAGCTCACCCCGGGACTCGATACCAGCTTTCTTT. Translation: CASSPRDSIPAFF.

This clone was seen only once. The CDR3 protein is CASSGPGGIYGYTF. CDR3 bases: TGTGCCAGCTCAGGACCAGGGGGTATTTATGGCTACACCTTC. The chain recombines TRBV18 with TRBJ1-2, with TRBD1 matching over 7 bases. Trimming at V came to 5 bases and at J to 5 bases, leaving 8 bases not matched to a gene. CDR1 is KGHSH and CDR2 is LQKENI in the germline V gene. The CDR3 runs to 14 residues.

The V gene is TRBV20-1, the J gene TRBJ1-1; possible D gene TRBD1, 5 bases. The CDR3 spans 11 residues. CDR1 is DFQATT and CDR2 is SNEGSKA in the germline V gene (reference sequence). Trimming took off 6 bases at V and 8 bases at J, with 13 bases between the two ends. The CDR3 is CSAHAPGEAFF. Here the CDR3 DNA reads TGCAGTGCGCACGCCCCAGGGGAAGCTTTCTTT.

For this clone: The sample holds other DNA sequences that translate to the same CDR3. The rearrangement joins TRBV11-3 to TRBJ2-2; a weak D match, TRBD2 (5 bases). Germline-derived CDR1 and CDR2 are SGHNT and YENEEA. CDR3 length equals 12 residues. V was cut by 5 bases and J by 4 bases, with 5 bases left in between. In nucleotides, the CDR3 is TGTGCCAGCAGCCGGGGCACCGGGGAGCTGTTTTTT. Its protein is CASSRGTGELFF.

This chain connects TRBV7-6 to TRBJ2-3; D perhaps matches TRBD1 (7 bases). V dropped 2 bases and J dropped 2 bases, with 29 bases sitting between them. The CDR3 totals 21 residues. The germline V gene has CDR1 SGHVS and CDR2 FNYEAQ. The CDR3 DNA sequence: TGTGCCAGCAGCTTATTGCCAGGAGAGGGGGCCCCGGGACTTTACACAGATACGCAGTATTTT. This sequence encodes CASSLLPGEGAPGLYTDTQYF.

The chain uses TRBV30 and TRBJ1-4, with D unresolved. This CDR3 is 15 amino acids long. CDR1 is GTSNPN, CDR2 SVGIG, per germline (reference sequence). Trimming stripped 4 bases from V and 4 bases from J, with 16 bases between. The chain's CDR3 is CAWNPKQTFNEKLFF. CDR3 sequence (DNA): TGTGCCTGGAACCCCAAACAGACTTTTAATGAAAAACTGTTTTTT.

CDR3 protein: CASSERFGVTGELFF. DNA of the CDR3: TGTGCCAGCAGTGAACGTTTTGGGGTTACCGGGGAGCTGTTTTTT. The chain employs TRBV25-1 and TRBJ2-2; D gene ambiguous. CDR3 length: 15 residues. Germline assignment: CDR1 MGHDK and CDR2 SYGVNS. Between the trimmed V and J ends, which lost 2 bases and 5 bases, there was a span of 12 bases.

The gene calls are TRBV28 and TRBJ2-3, with 15 bases that match TRBD2. V lost 5 bases and J lost 2; bases outside the gene matches: 14. CDR3 length equals 20 residues. The V gene's germline CDR1 is MDHEN and CDR2 SYDVKM. The CDR3 DNA reads as TGTGCCAGCAGTAGCTCTCCGGGACTAGCGGGGGGCCCCCTCACAGATACGCAGTATTTT. It translates to CASSSSPGLAGGPLTDTQYF.

The V and J genes are TRBV4-2 and TRBJ2-7, with D uncertain. The germline V gene encodes CDR1 LGHNA and CDR2 YNFKEQ. The CDR3 is 16 residues long. Trimming removed 1 base from V and 0 bases from J, with 13 bases in between. The CDR3 DNA reads as TGTGCCAGCAGCCAAGCCCTCGGCGATTACTCCTACGAGCAGTACTTC. Its protein product is CASSQALGDYSYEQYF.

The CDR3: CASSLPGSSGYNEQFF. CDR3 nucleotides: TGCGCCAGCAGCTTACCTGGGAGTAGCGGGTACAATGAGCAGTTCTTC. This rearrangement joins TRBV5-1 to TRBJ2-1; 7 bases align to TRBD2. The V gene's germline CDR1 is SGHRS and CDR2 YFSETQ. The CDR3 sequence is 16 residues long. Trimming cost V 2 bases and J 4 bases; bases outside gene matches: 9.

The gene calls are TRBV18 and TRBJ2-7; D unclear. This CDR3 region has 14 residues. V was pared by 3 bases and J by 0 bases, with 9 bases between. Per germline, CDR1 KGHSH and CDR2 LQKENI. CDR3 residues: CASSPTSVSYEQYF. For the CDR3, the DNA is TGTGCCAGCTCACCGACCTCAGTCTCCTACGAGCAGTACTTC.

A few counts support this clone. The CDR3 nucleotides read TGTGCCAGCAGCTTGGGTTTGCGGGAGCATTTT. The encoded protein is CASSLGLREHF. The chain has TRBV28 and TRBJ1-5; D remains ambiguous. Germline-derived CDR1 and CDR2 are MDHEN and SYDVKM. CDR3 length: 11 residues. The V end was cut by 6 bases, the J end by 14 bases, with 14 bases between.

J is TRBJ2-7 and V is TRBV5-4; TRBD1 matches 9 bases. V lost 4 bases and J lost 2; bases outside the gene matches: 4. CDR1 and CDR2 (germline): SGHNT, YYREEE (reference sequence). CDR3 length equals 14 residues. CDR3 nucleotide sequence: TGTGCCAGCAGCCCCGGGACAGGGACCTACGAGCAGTACTTC. Protein: CASSPGTGTYEQYF.

A word on this clone: At the DNA level, this CDR3 is encoded by other sequences in the same sample as well. This rearrangement joins TRBV28 to TRBJ1-6; D not resolved. Trimming took 1 base from V and 7 from J, leaving 2 bases between them. Germline V gives CDR1 MDHEN, CDR2 SYDVKM. The CDR3 covers 12 residues. CDR3 protein: CASSLLNSPLHF. CDR3 bases: TGTGCCAGCAGTTTATTGAATTCACCCCTCCACTTT.

As regards this clone: The sample has other DNA sequences that encode this CDR3 too. The CDR3, as DNA: TGTGCCAGCAGCCTCGCCGGGGGTTACGAGCAGTACTTC. It translates to CASSLAGGYEQYF. This chain joins TRBV7-2 and TRBJ2-7; D may be TRBD2 (6 bases). Germline CDR1 is SGHTA and CDR2 is FQGNSA. The V and J ends lost 5 bases and 4 bases respectively, with 12 bases between them. The CDR3 sequence is 13 residues long.

The V gene is TRBV5-1, the J gene TRBJ2-7; 7 bases fit TRBD1. The CDR3 totals 13 residues. The V gene's germline CDR1 is SGHRS and CDR2 YFSETQ. Trimming at V came to 7 bases and at J to 2 bases, leaving 6 bases not matched to a gene. CDR3: CASARGTAYEQYF. Here the CDR3 DNA reads TGCGCCAGCGCTAGAGGGACAGCCTACGAGCAGTACTTC.

The chain has TRBV9 and TRBJ1-6; weak D call: TRBD1 (5 bases). The V gene lost 2 bases and the J gene lost 7 bases, with 16 bases spanning the gap. The germline V gene encodes CDR1 SGDLS and CDR2 YYNGEE. The CDR3 runs to 16 residues. The CDR3 spells CASSVGGWDQNSPLHF. CDR3 DNA: TGTGCCAGCAGCGTTGGGGGGTGGGACCAGAATTCACCCCTCCACTTT.

The chain is built from TRBV27 and TRBJ1-2; D is unresolved. CDR1 and CDR2 (germline): MNHEY, SMNVEV (reference sequence). V was clipped by 2 bases and J by 4 bases, with 14 bases between them. The CDR3 is 15 residues long. The CDR3 region is CASSLRLGPFYGYTF. The CDR3 bases are TGTGCCAGCAGTTTACGACTGGGCCCGTTCTATGGCTACACCTTC.

The V and J genes are TRBV7-2 and TRBJ2-1; 15 nucleotides agree with TRBD2. Germline CDR1 and CDR2: SGHTA and FQGNSA. This CDR3 spans 14 amino acids. V lost 5 bases to trimming and J lost 14 bases; unmatched junction nucleotides: 7. CDR3 sequence reads: CASSTGLAGGEKFF. The CDR3 coding sequence is TGTGCCAGCAGCACCGGACTAGCGGGGGGGGAAAAGTTCTTC.

CDR3 nucleotides: TGTGCCACCGTAGGGGCGAACACCGGGGAGCTGTTTTTT. It yields the protein CATVGANTGELFF. The genes are TRBV18 and TRBJ2-2, with D tentatively TRBD1 (5 bases). Trimming removed 10 bases from V and 0 bases from J, with 9 bases in between. This CDR3 comprises 13 residues. CDR1 is KGHSH and CDR2 is LQKENI in the germline V gene.

This clone is a singleton in its sample. V is TRBV29-1 and J is TRBJ2-1, with 14 bases matching TRBD2. In germline, CDR1 is SQVTM, CDR2 ANQGSEA. The CDR3 extends over 13 amino acids. The J segment lost 10 bases and the V segment lost 7 bases, leaving 6 bases of the junction unmatched. CDR3 nucleotides: TGCAGCGAACGGACTAGCGGGAGGCCCGAGCAGTTCTTC. This codes for CSERTSGRPEQFF.

The chain uses TRBV11-2 and TRBJ1-1; D is possibly TRBD1 (6 bases). V lost 1 base, J lost 5 bases, and 14 bases lay in between. This CDR3 has 15 amino acids. CDR1 and CDR2 (germline): SGHAT, FQNNGV. CDR3 amino acids: CASSLGGQGRTEAFF. Written as DNA, the CDR3 is TGTGCCAGCAGCTTAGGGGGCCAGGGGCGGACTGAAGCTTTCTTT.

The chain couples TRBV29-1 to TRBJ2-1; 10 bases line up with TRBD2. Germline V CDR1 and CDR2: SQVTM, ANQGSEA. The CDR3 loop spans 15 amino acids. The V gene end was trimmed by 2 bases and the J gene end by 7 bases; junction bases not matched to a gene: 8. The CDR3 loop is CSVEPLAGVSNEQFF. The CDR3 DNA reads TGCAGCGTTGAACCTCTAGCGGGAGTATCAAATGAGCAGTTCTTC.

The chain recombines TRBV28 with TRBJ1-3; TRBD1 aligns across 8 bases. The germline gives CDR1 MDHEN, CDR2 SYDVKM. The CDR3 has 14 amino acids. With 6 bases clipped from V and 8 bases from J, the junction kept 9 bases outside the gene matches. CDR3 in DNA: TGTGCCAGCAGACCTGGACAGGGCCTATACACCATATATTTT. Translation gives CASRPGQGLYTIYF.